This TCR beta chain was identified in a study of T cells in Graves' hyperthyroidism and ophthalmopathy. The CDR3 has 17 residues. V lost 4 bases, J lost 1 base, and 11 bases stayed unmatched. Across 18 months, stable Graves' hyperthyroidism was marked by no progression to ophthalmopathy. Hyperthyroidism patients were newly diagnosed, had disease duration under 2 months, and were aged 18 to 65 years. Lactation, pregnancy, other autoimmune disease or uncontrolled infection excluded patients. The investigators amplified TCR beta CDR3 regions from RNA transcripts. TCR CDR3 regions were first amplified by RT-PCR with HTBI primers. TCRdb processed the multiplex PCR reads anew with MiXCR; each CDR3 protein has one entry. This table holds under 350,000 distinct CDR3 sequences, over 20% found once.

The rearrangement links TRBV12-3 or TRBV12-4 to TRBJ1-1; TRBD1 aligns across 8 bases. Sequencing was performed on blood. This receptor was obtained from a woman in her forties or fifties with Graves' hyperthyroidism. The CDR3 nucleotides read TGTGCCAGCAGTTCGTCCCGATCAGGGGGCTGGAACACTGAAGCTTTCTTT. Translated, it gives CASSSSRSGGWNTEAFF.